One T cell receptor (beta chain) is described in this entry. The data stem from a study of shared clonotypes between healthy human individuals. Germline V gene lookup returns CDR1 MDHEN and CDR2 SYDVKM. This CDR3 spans 21 amino acids. V was clipped by 5 bases and J by 3 bases; unmatched bases: 25. The DNA input per sorted-subset replicate PCR was 150 to 200 ng, corresponding to tens of thousands of T cell genomes. The table came from immunoSEQ multiplex PCR; TCRdb's copy has only in-frame clones and leaves some out. This sample has some 2,400,000 clones; approximately 94% occur once, and the top ten carry roughly 0.13%. Adult donors, all healthy and HIV-negative, had no recent acute infections or vaccinations.

This TCR derives from a man between 18 and 35 years old in good health. The chain recombines TRBV28 with TRBJ2-7; 10 positions agree with TRBD2. Sequencing used naive CD4+ T cells sorted from blood. Subset here: CD45RA+ positively selected. CDR3 amino acids: CASSPLGGLAGARRDIYEQYF. DNA of the CDR3: TGTGCCAGCAGTCCCCTGGGGGGGCTAGCGGGGGCCAGAAGGGATATCTACGAGCAGTACTTC.